Following are 19 T cell receptor beta chains from one sample sequenced in a study of T cell responses to AZD1222 COVID-19 vaccine. TCRdb's copy holds only in-frame clones and misses some; the assay was immunoSEQ multiplex PCR. The sample has roughly 150,000 clones, 85% to 90% seen once; the top ten hold about 6.9%. The specimen was peripheral blood, collected on day 0 of AZD1222 vaccination. The source of these receptors is an adult in good health.

J is TRBJ2-1 and V is TRBV27; D is perhaps TRBD1 (5 bases). The CDR3 runs to 16 residues. The V gene's germline CDR1 is MNHEY and CDR2 SMNVEV (reference sequence). Trimming took 1 base from V and 3 from J, leaving 13 bases between them. Written as DNA, the CDR3 is TGTGCCAGCAGTTTATATCGCAGTGGACACTACAATGAGCAGTTCTTC. Amino acid sequence: CASSLYRSGHYNEQFF.

V and J are TRBV5-6 and TRBJ2-5; D uncertain. Germline V gene sequence: CDR1 SGHDT, CDR2 YYEEEE. Trimming took 2 bases from V and 0 from J, leaving 11 bases between them. The CDR3 runs 15 residues. Here the CDR3 reads CASSFSLGYQETQYF. The CDR3 DNA is TGTGCCAGCAGCTTTTCTCTCGGGTACCAAGAGACCCAGTACTTC.

V usage is TRBV9 and J usage is TRBJ2-7; D gene uncertain. Germline CDR1 SGDLS, CDR2 YYNGEE. This CDR3 contains 11 residues. V was clipped by 0 bases and J by 5 bases, with 3 bases between them. DNA for the CDR3: TGTGCCAGCAGCGTAGGTGACGAGCAGTACTTC. It encodes CASSVGDEQYF.

The chain recombines TRBV4-3 with TRBJ1-4; 9 bases agree with TRBD1. The J segment lost 6 bases and the V segment lost 7 bases, leaving 6 bases of the junction unmatched. Germline CDR1 LGHNA, CDR2 YSLEER. The CDR3 contains 14 residues. CDR3 residues: CASTPGQGYEKLFF. CDR3 nucleotides: TGCGCCAGCACTCCCGGACAGGGGTATGAAAAACTGTTTTTT.

This clone was counted between two and nine times. The V call is TRBV5-1, the J call TRBJ2-7, with D possibly matching TRBD2 (6 bases). Trimming cost V 0 bases and J 0 bases, with 7 bases left between them. Germline V gene data show CDR1 as SGHRS and CDR2 as YFSETQ. The CDR3 is 14 amino acids. In DNA, the CDR3 is TGCGCCAGCAGCTTGGGCGGGGACTCCTACGAGCAGTACGTC. This sequence encodes CASSLGGDSYEQYV.

This clone showed up just once. The V call is TRBV7-9, the J call TRBJ1-1; 8 nucleotides line up with TRBD1. Germline V gene sequence: CDR1 SEHNR, CDR2 FQNEAQ (reference sequence). This CDR3 region has 15 residues. V lost 1 base and J lost 0; bases outside the gene matches: 1. CDR3: CASSLVTGVNTEAFF. In nucleotides, the CDR3 is TGTGCCAGCAGCTTAGTGACAGGGGTGAACACTGAAGCTTTCTTT.

V is TRBV10-1 and J is TRBJ2-1; D gene unclear. Trimming cost V 8 bases and J 8 bases, with 13 bases left between them. The CDR3 totals 12 residues. Looked up from germline, CDR1 is WNHNN and CDR2 is SYGVQD (reference sequence). CDR3 nucleotides: TGCGCCAGCGCCAGTCTCTGGCATGAGCAGTTCTTC. Protein: CASASLWHEQFF.

This chain uses TRBV10-1 with TRBJ2-7; tentatively, D is TRBD1 (6 bases). CDR3 size: 11 residues. Germline CDR1 is WNHNN and CDR2 is SYGVQD (reference sequence). The V end was cut by 8 bases, the J end by 5 bases, with 10 bases between. CDR3 DNA sequence: TGCGCCAGCTGCTACAGGGACGAGCAGTACGTC. Protein: CASCYRDEQYV.

V and J are TRBV21-1 and TRBJ2-7; no DNA check was done on the table's D call, TRBD1. TRBV21-1 is listed as a pseudogene. The length of the CDR3 is 15 residues. The CDR3 DNA is TGTGCCAGCAGCCTCACCGGGACAGCTTATTACGAGCAGTACGTC. The encoded protein is CASSLTGTAYYEQYV.

The chain carries TRBV10-2 and TRBJ1-6, with D unresolved. The CDR3 consists of 14 residues. Germline values: CDR1 WSHSY, CDR2 SAAADI. Between the trimmed V and J ends, which lost 10 bases and 5 bases, there was a span of 15 bases. The CDR3 here is CATLKPKDNSPLHF. CDR3 nucleotides: TGCGCCACCCTAAAGCCCAAGGATAATTCACCCCTCCACTTT.

This chain joins TRBV11-2 and TRBJ2-3; D is uncertain. Germline-derived CDR1 and CDR2 are SGHAT and FQNNGV. Deletions cut 3 bases from V and 4 bases from J, with 11 bases between. The CDR3 has 14 residues. CDR3: CASSFYGRPDTQYF. CDR3 nucleotide sequence: TGTGCCAGCAGCTTCTACGGACGGCCAGATACGCAGTATTTT.

This clone has a single count. This rearrangement joins TRBV28 to TRBJ1-2, with 8 bases lining up with TRBD1. J was trimmed by 4 bases and V by 5 bases; bases with no gene match: 3. The CDR3 contains 13 residues. Germline V gives CDR1 MDHEN, CDR2 SYDVKM. The CDR3 sequence: CASSPTGAYGYTF. The CDR3 DNA sequence: TGTGCCAGCAGTCCGACAGGGGCCTATGGCTACACCTTC.

V gene TRBV2 combines with J gene TRBJ2-3; the D gene could be TRBD1 or TRBD2 (5 bases each). The ends were cut back, 4 bases at V and 1 base at J, with 18 bases in the middle. Germline V gene sequence: CDR1 SNHLY, CDR2 FYNNEI. The CDR3 has 17 residues. CDR3 sequence: CASSGFRGQHRTDTQYF. For the CDR3, the DNA is TGTGCCAGCAGTGGTTTCCGGGGCCAGCACCGCACAGATACGCAGTATTTT.

This chain connects TRBV19 to TRBJ1-5, with D unclear. Germline CDR1 and CDR2: LNHDA and SQIVND (reference sequence). The CDR3 spans 13 residues. V was pared by 5 bases and J by 1 base, with 6 bases between. The DNA of the CDR3 is TGTGCCAGTAGTTTCAGGAGCAATCAGCCCCAGCATTTT. This encodes CASSFRSNQPQHF.

The chain joins TRBV6-5 to TRBJ1-3, with unresolved D. The CDR3 consists of 14 residues. The germline V gene has CDR1 MNHEY and CDR2 SVGAGI. Trimming removed 2 bases from V and 0 bases from J, with 5 bases in between. CDR3 in amino acids: CASSYGLSGNTIYF. The CDR3 DNA is TGTGCCAGCAGTTACGGCCTCTCTGGAAACACCATATATTTT.

This sequence joins TRBV7-2 and TRBJ1-1; D gene unclear. Trimming left V 7 bases short and J 5 bases short, with 11 bases between. This CDR3 spans 12 amino acids. Germline assignment: CDR1 SGHTA and CDR2 FQGNSA. The CDR3 reads CASNPPGTEAFF. The CDR3 DNA reads as TGTGCCAGCAACCCCCCGGGGACTGAAGCTTTCTTT.

The genes are TRBV11-2 and TRBJ2-7; D is unclear. The CDR3 loop spans 16 amino acids. The V end was cut by 5 bases, the J end by 4 bases, with 21 bases between. In germline, CDR1 is SGHAT, CDR2 FQNNGV. The CDR3 sequence is CASSPTTVRALYEQYF. CDR3 in DNA: TGTGCCAGCAGCCCGACAACCGTTAGGGCGTTGTACGAGCAGTACTTC. Full variable domain (missing parts from reference TRBV11-2 and TRBJ2-7): EAGVAQSPRYKIIEKRQSVAFWCNPISGHATLYWYQQILGQGPKLLIQFQNNGVVDDSQLPKDRFSAERLKGVDSTLKIQPAKLEDSAVYLCASSPTTVRALYEQYFGPGTRLTVT.

The chain couples TRBV2 to TRBJ1-3; weak D call: TRBD1 (6 bases). Germline CDR1 is SNHLY and CDR2 is FYNNEI. The V end lost 1 base, the J end lost 2 bases, and 9 bases lay between the germline ends. This CDR3 has 15 residues. The CDR3 DNA is TGTGCCAGCAGTGAAGAACAGGGCCCTGGAAACACCATATATTTT. This codes for CASSEEQGPGNTIYF.

This clone was counted only a few times. This chain uses TRBV27 with TRBJ1-2; 12 bases line up with TRBD1. There are 14 residues in the CDR3. Per germline, CDR1 MNHEY and CDR2 SMNVEV (reference sequence). The V and J ends lost 6 bases and 7 bases, in that order; junction bases with no gene match: 6. For the CDR3, the DNA is TGTGCCAGCAGCTCCGGGACAGGGGGCTCTGGCTACACCTTC. Translated: CASSSGTGGSGYTF.